This T cell receptor beta chain came from a study of shared clonotypes between healthy human individuals. This clone occurred once. Its antigen is still unknown. The sample has other DNA sequences that encode this CDR3 too. Naive-designated CD8 cells lacked CD45RO, were positively enriched for CCR7, and omitted terminally differentiated effector memory CD45RA+ cells. Overall study findings and caveats: Sampling involved blood alone; tissue repertoires likely differ. Several donors held approximately 4.6% of naive CD4 clonotypes in common.

Here immunoSEQ multiplex PCR was the method, and the copy in TCRdb shows in-frame clones only, minus some. The profile shows some 2,000,000 clones, about 95% of them singletons. The CDR3 sequence is 12 residues long. Trimming cost V 1 base and J 2 bases, with 2 bases left between them. From germline, CDR1 is PRHDT and CDR2 FYEKMQ (reference sequence). Sequenced material: naive CD8+ T cells sorted from blood. The chain employs TRBV13 and TRBJ2-5; the D is unclear. The sequence was obtained from a man between 18 and 29 years old in good health. Here the CDR3 DNA reads TGTGCCAGCAGCTTAGAGCAAGAGACCCAGTACTTC. This translates into CASSLEQETQYF.